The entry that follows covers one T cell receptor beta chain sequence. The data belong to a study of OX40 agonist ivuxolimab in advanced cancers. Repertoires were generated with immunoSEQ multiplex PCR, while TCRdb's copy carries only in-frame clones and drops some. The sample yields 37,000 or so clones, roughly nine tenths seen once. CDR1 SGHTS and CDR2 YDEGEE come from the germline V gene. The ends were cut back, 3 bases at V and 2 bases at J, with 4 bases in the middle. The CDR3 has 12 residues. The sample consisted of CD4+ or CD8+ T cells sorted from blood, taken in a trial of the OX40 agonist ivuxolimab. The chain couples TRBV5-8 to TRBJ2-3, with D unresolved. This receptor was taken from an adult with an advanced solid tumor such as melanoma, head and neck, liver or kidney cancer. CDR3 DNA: TGTGCCAGCAGCTCACTCACAGATACGCAGTATTTT. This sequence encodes CASSSLTDTQYF.